This entry features one T cell receptor (beta chain) sequence. Which antigen it targets is not known. Per-base qualities were not stored, and no clone one base away is much larger. This sample was included in a study of blood T cell repertoires in COVID-19 (TCRdb year 2020). About the full investigation: Collaborator samples came from the United States, Italy and Spain and covered acute and convalescent phases of COVID-19. The prospective study material was composed of cDNA or gDNA derived from T cells, B-cell-depleted T cells, or PBMCs. Subjects who had been exposed to COVID-19, were actively infected with it, or had recovered from it provided the deeply sampled blood TCRbeta repertoires that made up the dataset. A freely available public database, intended as a resource for researchers studying the immune response to SARS-CoV-2, is where the repertoires were released. Samples came from the ongoing ImmuneRACE study (first 160 participants) plus 1,254 subjects from 6 global collaborators. A de-identified subject ID, COVID-19 status, age in years and sex were almost always included in the sample metadata. HLA class I and class II types, where available, came from metadata supplied by the sample provider rather than from assay-based typing.

Points the paper makes about the study in general: How much clinical and demographic metadata was included differed by source and by participant, and the metadata was provided uncurated.

The V and J ends are trimmed by 3 bases and 6 bases, leaving 23 bases between them. For CDR1 and CDR2, the germline V gene (reference sequence) lists DFQATT and SNEGSKA. Its CDR3 holds 16 amino acids, cysteine through phenylalanine. Kept here is only the CDR3 DNA, which spans 48 bases and is read in frame from base 1. Each collaborating institution followed its own protocols to collect whole blood in K2EDTA tubes. For TCRbeta analysis, collaborator samples were shipped as frozen whole blood, as isolated PBMCs, or as DNA extracted from either sample type. The immunoSEQ Assay, a bias-controlled multiplex PCR, was used to amplify TCRbeta CDR3 regions from genomic DNA. The paper's data handling went like this. The number of nucleated cells in each sample was estimated by amplification of reference gene primers within the assay. To quantify the absolute abundance of each unique TCRbeta CDR3 rearrangement, sequence reads were collapsed and filtered. For each sample, productive Simpson clonality was calculated as the square root of Simpson's diversity index over productive rearrangements. Held by TCRdb, this immuneACCESS table contains in-frame sequences only and omits some clones. Under half of the omission traces to an unresolved V gene where checked; the cause of the rest is unknown. D and trimming come from the DNA, and the V and J calls and clone size come from that table. Present in this sample are under 200,000 clones, about 82% of which were seen just once. The top ten hold around 6.3% of the sample.

Material: peripheral blood. This TCR came from an older man with active or convalescent COVID-19. The chain uses TRBV20-1 and TRBJ1-2; the D gene is perhaps TRBD1, on 5 matching bases. This receptor has the CDR3 CSASPQPRQGRHGYTF. The DNA is as follows: TGCAGTGCTAGTCCCCAACCGAGGCAGGGAAGGCATGGCTACACCTTC.